The T cell receptor (beta chain) under discussion was sequenced for a study of cytomegalovirus exposure and HLA in healthy donors. Study-level information: The Caucasian-associated ancestry cluster held 65% to 85% of roughly 400 genotyped donors.

This clone was observed a few times. Its antigen is undetermined. Overall study results and limits: Only CMV serostatus was available as immune exposure information. Later analysis identified several of the most significant clusters that appeared linked to common viral pathogens.

The PCR used 60 Vbeta and 13 Jbeta primers. Only in-frame clones appear in the TCRdb table, and some are missing; sequencing was by immunoSEQ multiplex PCR. The sample holds about 160,000 clones; approximately 78% are singletons and the top ten take around 6.7%. The germline V gene has CDR1 SGHTA and CDR2 FQGNSA. This CDR3 has 13 residues. V lost 5 bases, J lost 4 bases, and 11 bases lay in between. V is TRBV7-2 and J is TRBJ1-2; D ambiguous. The source material was PBMCs. This clonotype originated in a woman aged 25 to 39 in good health and CMV-seropositive. The CDR3 nucleotides are TGTGCCAGCAGCCCTACTTCGGGCTATGGCTACACCTTC. It yields the protein CASSPTSGYGYTF.